The source of this T cell receptor (beta chain) is a study of shared clonotypes between healthy human individuals. The overall study: Those who served as donors were two women and three men between the ages of 18 and 49.

This table comes from immunoSEQ multiplex PCR, and its TCRdb copy is limited to in-frame clones, with some not included. Of about 2,500,000 clones in the sample, 90% to 95% are singletons; the top ten hold 0.14%. Trimming at V came to 0 bases and at J to 2 bases, leaving 7 bases not matched to a gene. The germline gives CDR1 SGHVS, CDR2 FQNEAQ. This CDR3 is 19 amino acids long. The receptor was derived from a man between 18 and 29 years old in good health. The J gene is TRBJ2-5, the V gene TRBV7-8, with 15 bases aligning to TRBD2. The material sequenced was naive CD4+ T cells sorted from blood. Subset described: CD45RA+ positively selected. The CDR3 nucleotides are TGTGCCAGCAGCTTAGCATGGACTAGCGGGAGGGCGCGACAAGAGACCCAGTACTTC. It translates to CASSLAWTSGRARQETQYF.